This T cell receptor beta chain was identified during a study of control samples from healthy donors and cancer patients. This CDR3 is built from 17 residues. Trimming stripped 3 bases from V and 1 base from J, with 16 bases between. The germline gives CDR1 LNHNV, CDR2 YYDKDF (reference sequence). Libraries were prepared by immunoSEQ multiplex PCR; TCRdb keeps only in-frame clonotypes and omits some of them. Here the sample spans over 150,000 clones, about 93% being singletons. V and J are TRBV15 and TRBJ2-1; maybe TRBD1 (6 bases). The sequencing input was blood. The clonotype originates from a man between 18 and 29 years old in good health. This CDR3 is CATSSELNRASYNEQFF. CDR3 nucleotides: TGTGCCACCAGCAGCGAACTTAACAGGGCTTCCTACAATGAGCAGTTCTTC.